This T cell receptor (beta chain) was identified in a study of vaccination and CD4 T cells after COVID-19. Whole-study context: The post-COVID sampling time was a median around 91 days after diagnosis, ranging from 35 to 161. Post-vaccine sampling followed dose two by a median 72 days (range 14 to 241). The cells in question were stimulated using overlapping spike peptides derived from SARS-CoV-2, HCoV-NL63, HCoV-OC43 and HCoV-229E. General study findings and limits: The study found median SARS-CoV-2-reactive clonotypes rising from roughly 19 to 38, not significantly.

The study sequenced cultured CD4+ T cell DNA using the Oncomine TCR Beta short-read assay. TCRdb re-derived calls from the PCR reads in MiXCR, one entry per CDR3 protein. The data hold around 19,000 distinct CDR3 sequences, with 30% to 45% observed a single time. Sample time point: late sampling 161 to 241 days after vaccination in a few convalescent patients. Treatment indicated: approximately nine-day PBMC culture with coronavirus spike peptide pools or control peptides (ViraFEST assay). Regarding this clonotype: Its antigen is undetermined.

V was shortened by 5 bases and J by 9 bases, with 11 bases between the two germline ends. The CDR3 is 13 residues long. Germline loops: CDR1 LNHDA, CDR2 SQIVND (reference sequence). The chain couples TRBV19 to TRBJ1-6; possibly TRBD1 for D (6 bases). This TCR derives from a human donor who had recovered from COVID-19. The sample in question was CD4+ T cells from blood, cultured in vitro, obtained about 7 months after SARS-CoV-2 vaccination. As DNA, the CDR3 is TGTGCCAGTAGTTATGACAGGACTTCACCCCTCCACTTT. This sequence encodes CASSYDRTSPLHF. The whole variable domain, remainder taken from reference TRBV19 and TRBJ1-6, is DGGITQSPKYLFRKEGQNVTLSCEQNLNHDAMYWYRQDPGQGLRLIYYSQIVNDFQKGDIAEGYSVSREKKESFPLTVTSAQKNPTAFYLCASSYDRTSPLHFGNGTRLTVT.